This T cell receptor beta chain was recovered during a study of T cells in Graves' hyperthyroidism and ophthalmopathy. Notes on the study in general: Most clonotypes expanded in thyroid above 0.001 were likewise present in blood.

The CDR3 is 17 residues long. Trimming stripped 1 base from V and 1 base from J, with 14 bases between. Germline loops: CDR1 MGHDK, CDR2 SYGVNS. This clonotype was seen repeatedly, ten times or more. Its antigen is not identified. From RNA transcripts, TCR beta CDR3 regions were amplified. The HTBI primer set served for first-round RT-PCR of the TCR CDR3. MiXCR was run by TCRdb on the multiplex PCR reads, yielding one entry per CDR3 protein. The data hold some 600,000 distinct CDR3 sequences, with around 14% observed a single time. Before ophthalmopathy appeared, progressors gave blood at initial hyperthyroidism diagnosis.

Sequenced material: blood. The chain has TRBV25-1 and TRBJ2-1; D gene uncertain. This receptor was obtained from a woman aged 25 to 39 with Graves' hyperthyroidism that later progressed to Graves' ophthalmopathy. The CDR3 DNA sequence: TGTGCCAGCAGTGAATCCCCCGGGCTAGGGTCCTACAATGAGCAGTTCTTC. Translating gives CASSESPGLGSYNEQFF.